This T cell receptor (beta chain) was sequenced in a study of blood T cell repertoires in COVID-19. There are 13 residues in the CDR3. Trimming stripped 7 bases from V and 6 bases from J, with 15 bases between. The germline gives CDR1 MNHNY, CDR2 SVGAGI (reference sequence). Measured with immunoSEQ multiplex PCR; TCRdb has only the in-frame clones, and not every one. There are about 270,000 clones in the sample; roughly 84% occur only once, and 2.5% to 3.5% lies in the top ten. The sample was peripheral blood. This clonotype originated in a woman between 18 and 29 years old with acute or convalescent COVID-19. The gene calls are TRBV6-6 and TRBJ1-1; a possible D gene is TRBD1 (5 bases). The CDR3: CASTRQGAPEAFF. The CDR3 DNA is TGTGCCAGCACCAGACAAGGGGCCCCTGAAGCTTTCTTT.